This T cell receptor beta chain came from a study of blood T cell repertoires in COVID-19. Study summary: Donors in the United States, Italy and Spain gave samples during acute or convalescent COVID-19. From T cells, B-cell-depleted T cells, or PBMCs came the material, which was cDNA or gDNA.

This clone came up once. In the study's own analysis: Nucleated cell counts were estimated from reference gene primer amplification. Assay: immunoSEQ multiplex PCR; the TCRdb copy retains only in-frame clones and omits some. That table supplies the V and J calls and clone size; D and trimming were determined from the DNA. This sample has under 95,000 clones; 85% occur once, and the top ten carry around a tenth. Enrolment of Seattle patients took place during active infection, and they were followed longitudinally. The CDR3 loop spans 15 amino acids. Germline V gene sequence: CDR1 SGHAT, CDR2 FQNNGV. V was shortened by 2 bases and J by 3 bases, with 12 bases between the two germline ends.

Material for sequencing was peripheral blood. The sequence derives from a man aged 50-59 years with COVID-19, enrolled during active disease. The genes are TRBV11-2 and TRBJ2-3; possible D gene TRBD1, 5 bases. CDR3 DNA sequence: TGTGCCAGCAGCTTACGGGCAGGGCTGACAGATACGCAGTATTTT. Residues: CASSLRAGLTDTQYF. Full variable domain (outside the CDR3, taken from reference TRBV11-2 and TRBJ2-3): EAGVAQSPRYKIIEKRQSVAFWCNPISGHATLYWYQQILGQGPKLLIQFQNNGVVDDSQLPKDRFSAERLKGVDSTLKIQPAKLEDSAVYLCASSLRAGLTDTQYFGPGTRLTVL.